Following are 8 T cell receptor beta chains from one sample sequenced in a study of CD8 T cells in ankylosing spondylitis. No cognate antigen is known for these TCRs. TCRdb reprocessed the 5' RACE reads with MiXCR, giving one entry per CDR3 protein. Of about 840,000 distinct CDR3 sequences in the sample, 12% are singletons; the top ten hold 0.51%. Study-wide findings and caveats: A motif in TCR beta, a set of about 8 highly homologous variants, appeared characteristic of ankylosing spondylitis blood.

Sequences were obtained from blood, either unsorted or a sorted T cell fraction (not recorded which). The receptors were gathered from a male donor with ankylosing spondylitis.

This clonotype was picked up many times. The chain recombines TRBV20-1 with TRBJ2-5, with 7 nucleotides matching TRBD1. Germline assignment: CDR1 DFQATT and CDR2 SNEGSKA (reference sequence). This CDR3 is built from 15 residues. J lost 4 bases, V lost 0 bases, and 8 bases had no gene match. The CDR3 DNA reads as TGCAGTGCTAGAGATCCGACAGGGCGAGGAGAGACCCAGTACTTC. Protein product: CSARDPTGRGETQYF.

The genes are TRBV24-1 and TRBJ2-3; D unresolved. Germline assignment: CDR1 KGHDR and CDR2 SFDVKD. The CDR3 spans 16 residues. With 4 bases removed from V and 2 bases from J, the gap between germline ends came to 15 bases. The CDR3 is CATSDGSGYSTDTQYF. The CDR3 nucleotides read TGTGCCACCAGTGACGGTTCTGGATACTCCACAGATACGCAGTATTTT.

The J gene is TRBJ2-5, the V gene TRBV20-1; 7 nucleotides agree with TRBD1. This CDR3 is built from 14 residues. Germline assignment: CDR1 DFQATT and CDR2 SNEGSKA (reference sequence). Trimming cost V 7 bases and J 0 bases; bases outside gene matches: 8. In nucleotides, the CDR3 is TGCAGTGTACAGGGGACATATCACCAAGAGACCCAGTACTTC. It codes for CSVQGTYHQETQYF.

The chain employs TRBV20-1 and TRBJ2-2, with D unresolved. Between the trimmed V and J ends, which lost 3 bases and 6 bases, there was a span of 8 bases. The CDR3 covers 12 residues. Per the germline V gene, CDR1 is DFQATT and CDR2 is SNEGSKA (reference sequence). This CDR3 reads CSASKPPGELFF. The CDR3 DNA follows: TGCAGTGCTAGTAAACCACCCGGGGAGCTGTTTTTT.

As concerns this clonotype: At one boundary the junction diverges from the germline segment, which might be a read error. This sequence joins TRBV7-7 and TRBJ1-4; D might be TRBD1 (5 bases). The germline V gene has CDR1 SSHAT and CDR2 FNYEAQ (reference sequence). This CDR3 spans 13 amino acids. As DNA, the CDR3 is TGTGCTAGCAGCTTAATCCAGGGTGAAAAACTGTTTTTT. It specifies CASSLIQGEKLFF. Full variable domain (missing parts from reference TRBV7-7 and TRBJ1-4): GAGVSQSPRYKVTKRGQDVTLRCDPISSHATLYWYQQALGQGPEFLTYFNYEAQPDKSGLPSDRFSAERPEGSISTLTIQRTEQRDSAMYRCASSLIQGEKLFFGSGTQLSVL.

The table lists this clonotype with a few counts. This chain connects TRBV5-1 to TRBJ1-6, with D uncertain. The CDR3 covers 14 residues. Trimming removed 1 base at V and 7 bases at J, with 9 bases between. Germline-derived CDR1 and CDR2 are SGHRS and YFSETQ. The CDR3 loop reads CASSLTTGNSPLHF. In DNA form, the CDR3 reads TGCGCCAGCAGCTTGACGACGGGGAATTCACCCCTCCACTTT.

The chain has TRBV20-1 and TRBJ2-3, with 8 positions matching TRBD2. The V gene end was trimmed by 3 bases and the J gene end by 4 bases; junction bases not matched to a gene: 9. The CDR3 extends over 15 amino acids. CDR1 is DFQATT and CDR2 is SNEGSKA in the germline V gene (reference sequence). The CDR3 sequence is CSARDDNGGADTQYF. The DNA for the CDR3 is TGCAGTGCTAGGGATGATAACGGGGGGGCAGATACGCAGTATTTT.

This clonotype was detected ten times or more. J is TRBJ2-7 and V is TRBV7-8, with unresolved D. CDR3 length equals 14 residues. Trimming took 1 base from V and 0 from J, leaving 7 bases between them. The germline V gene has CDR1 SGHVS and CDR2 FQNEAQ. Written as DNA, the CDR3 is TGTGCCAGCAGCTTAGTCGCCAGCTCCTACGAGCAGTACTTC. The encoded protein is CASSLVASSYEQYF.